The rows below give T cell receptor beta chains drawn from one sample of a study of OX40 agonist ivuxolimab in advanced cancers. The method was immunoSEQ multiplex PCR; TCRdb's version includes in-frame clones alone and lacks a portion of them. This table has under 150,000 clones, more than 85% appearing once. The input for sequencing was CD4+ or CD8+ T cells sorted from blood, taken in a trial of the OX40 agonist ivuxolimab. These receptors all come from an adult with an advanced solid tumor such as melanoma, head and neck, liver or kidney cancer. Both conserved end residues are trimmed from each CDR3.

>TRBV5-4
ASSKDRGQRTDTQY
>TRBV6-5
ASTGGRGAF
>TRBV6-1
ASIGRSSGNTIY
>TRBV28
ASSLASAGGSGEQY
>TRBV7-8
ASSSYTGELF
>TRBV5-1
ASSPGLAGGSTDTQY
>TRBV9
ASSVRTGNEQF
>TRBV7-7
ASSLGTGVSETQY
>TRBV7-2
ASSPRQAYSGNTIY
>TRBV6-5
ASRPRGVLIYGYT
>TRBV6-1
ASSEIRASYNEQF
>TRBV7-2
ASSPRGLADGELF
>TRBV19
ASSMGREGQETQY
>TRBV5-1
ASSLGLAGATYEQY
>TRBV30
AWSRGTGELF
>TRBV7-2
ASSFSRLAGADNEQF
>TRBV9
ASSEATGSYEQY
>TRBV4-3
ASSPDQQGARGNTIY
>TRBV11-2
ASSFGWGYT
>TRBV28
ASSLGTAGAQPQH
>TRBV6-5
ASTAGAGAF
>TRBV7-2
ASPLICRGRGYT
>TRBV27
ASNRGGFSYEQY
>TRBV7-2
ASSLGGGITEAF
>TRBV7-9
ASSLGLATRETQY
>TRBV19
ASSRRGTLPTDTQY
>TRBV6-6
ASSYTGAEWDTEAF
>TRBV5-4
ASSNSLASRSPLH